The 19 T cell receptor beta chains given below trace back to one sample, sequenced in a study of vaccination and CD4 T cells after COVID-19. Their antigens remain unidentified. With the Oncomine TCR Beta short-read assay, DNA from cultured CD4+ T cells was sequenced. TCRdb independently ran MiXCR on the PCR reads; one entry per CDR3 protein. The sample shows approximately 19,000 distinct CDR3 sequences, approximately 60% of them seen only once. Described treatment: roughly 10-day PBMC culture with coronavirus spike peptide pools or control peptides (ViraFEST assay). Material for sequencing was CD4+ T cells from blood, cultured in vitro. These receptors were collected from a human donor who had recovered from COVID-19.

This CDR3 is CASSPRRGTNEKLFF. In DNA, the CDR3 is TGTGCCAGCAGCCCTAGGAGGGGAACTAATGAAAAACTGTTTTTT. This chain uses TRBV7-2 with TRBJ1-4, with TRBD1 as a possible D gene (5 bases). V lost 5 bases, J lost 1 base, and 11 bases lay in between. The CDR3 consists of 15 residues. Germline assignment: CDR1 SGHTA and CDR2 FQGNSA.

This clonotype has just a few counts. The chain has TRBV6-5 and TRBJ1-2; D might be TRBD1 (6 bases). CDR1 and CDR2 (germline): MNHEY, SVGAGI. CDR3 length: 14 amino acids. Deletions cut 4 bases from V and 4 bases from J, with 13 bases between. The CDR3, as DNA: TGTGCCAGCAGTTCAGCAGGGGCCCTCTATGGCTACACCTTC. Translation: CASSSAGALYGYTF.

This clonotype has more than one count but fewer than ten. V and J are TRBV7-2 and TRBJ1-6; TRBD1 agrees at 9 bases. Germline V gene data show CDR1 as SGHTA and CDR2 as FQGNSA. Trimming at V came to 4 bases and at J to 8 bases, leaving 6 bases not matched to a gene. CDR3 length equals 15 residues. The CDR3 nucleotides are TGTGCCAGCAGCTCACTACAGGGGGCGGATTCACCCCTCCACTTT. It specifies CASSSLQGADSPLHF.

The gene calls are TRBV12-3 or TRBV12-4 and TRBJ2-7; D may be TRBD2 (7 bases). V lost 5 bases to trimming and J lost 8 bases, with 19 bases between them. The CDR3 contains 14 residues. DNA for the CDR3: TGTGCCAGCAGTCTATTGGGGGGGCCCACACAGCAGTACTTC. Translation: CASSLLGGPTQQYF.

This clonotype was observed a single time. The chain is built from TRBV18 and TRBJ1-2; a weak D match, TRBD1 (5 bases). Between the trimmed V and J ends, which lost 1 base and 4 bases, there was a span of 13 bases. Germline lookup yields CDR1 KGHSH and CDR2 LQKENI. The CDR3 totals 15 residues. DNA for the CDR3: TGTGCCAGCTCACCACAGGGGAGTGAGGGCTATGGCTACACCTTC. This encodes CASSPQGSEGYGYTF. Looking up the rest from reference TRBV18 and TRBJ1-2 gives the full variable domain: NAGVMQNPRHLVRRRGQEARLRCSPMKGHSHVYWYRQLPEEGLKFMVYLQKENIIDESGMPKERFSAEFPKEGPSILRIQQVVRGDSAAYFCASSPQGSEGYGYTFGSGTRLTVV.

The chain links TRBV19 to TRBJ1-5; D not resolved. This CDR3 has 15 residues. Trimming pared 5 bases from V and 1 base from J, leaving 12 bases between. CDR1 is LNHDA and CDR2 is SQIVND in the germline V gene (reference sequence). CDR3: CASSPTFASNQPQHF. CDR3 nucleotide sequence: TGTGCCAGTAGTCCAACCTTTGCCAGCAATCAGCCCCAGCATTTT.

V gene TRBV7-2 combines with J gene TRBJ2-7, with D unresolved. V was clipped by 2 bases and J by 1 base, with 6 bases between them. The CDR3 runs to 13 residues. CDR1 is SGHTA and CDR2 is FQGNSA in the germline V gene. DNA of the CDR3: TGTGCCAGCAGCTTACCGGTGTCCTACGAGCAGTACTTC. It translates to CASSLPVSYEQYF.

The chain joins TRBV28 to TRBJ1-1; no firm D call. Germline CDR1 reads MDHEN; CDR2 reads SYDVKM. The ends were cut back, 4 bases at V and 1 base at J, with 10 bases in the middle. The length of the CDR3 is 14 residues. The CDR3: CASSSPAENTEAFF. In DNA form, the CDR3 reads TGTGCCAGCAGTTCCCCGGCGGAGAACACTGAAGCTTTCTTT. The complete variable domain, with remaining parts taken from reference TRBV28 and TRBJ1-1, reads DVKVTQSSRYLVKRTGEKVFLECVQDMDHENMFWYRQDPGLGLRLIYFSYDVKMKEKGDIPEGYSVSREKKERFSLILESASTNQTSMYLCASSSPAENTEAFFGQGTRLTVV.

This chain links TRBV11-3 with TRBJ1-1, with no clear D. The V and J ends lost 4 bases and 4 bases respectively, with 16 bases between them. This CDR3 is built from 15 residues. Germline values: CDR1 SGHNT, CDR2 YENEEA. CDR3 protein: CASSSTALPSTEAFF. CDR3 nucleotide sequence: TGTGCCAGCAGCTCCACGGCACTTCCGTCCACTGAAGCTTTCTTT.

CDR3 sequence: CASSVRNSPLHF. CDR3 DNA sequence: TGTGCCAGCAGTGTCCGCAATTCACCCCTCCACTTT. V usage is TRBV2 and J usage is TRBJ1-6; no clear D gene. The germline gives CDR1 SNHLY, CDR2 FYNNEI. V was clipped by 4 bases and J by 7 bases, with 5 bases between them. The CDR3 consists of 12 residues.

This clonotype was detected only a few times. The chain uses TRBV11-2 and TRBJ1-1; no clear D. Germline assignment: CDR1 SGHAT and CDR2 FQNNGV. This CDR3 region has 18 residues. The V gene lost 6 bases and the J gene lost 1 base, with 24 bases spanning the gap. Here the CDR3 DNA reads TGTGCCAGCAGGTTATCCGCATCCGGAGGACTCCGGAACACTGAAGCTTTCTTT. It encodes CASRLSASGGLRNTEAFF.

The rearrangement links TRBV5-4 to TRBJ2-7; D is tentatively TRBD1 or TRBD2 (5 bases each). The CDR3 is 14 residues long. Germline V lookup: CDR1 SGHNT, CDR2 YYREEE (reference sequence). V shed 3 bases and J shed 2 bases, with 12 bases lying between them. CDR3 nucleotides: TGTGCCAGCAGCTCTAGGGACGGTACCTACGAGCAGTACTTC. This gives the protein CASSSRDGTYEQYF.

The CDR3 region is CASSGAPGQGRPIPANTIYF. In DNA, the CDR3 is TGTGCCAGCAGTGGAGCCCCGGGACAGGGGCGTCCCATTCCCGCAAACACCATATATTTT. The rearrangement uses TRBV6-1 and TRBJ1-3; 10 bases are a match to TRBD1. Germline lookup yields CDR1 MNHNS and CDR2 SASEGT. The V segment lost 4 bases and the J segment 6 bases; nucleotides outside the gene matches: 21. The CDR3 runs 20 residues.

The rearrangement uses TRBV7-2 and TRBJ2-3, with TRBD2 as a possible D gene (5 bases). This CDR3 is 15 amino acids long. Germline V lookup: CDR1 SGHTA, CDR2 FQGNSA. Trimming pared 2 bases from V and 2 bases from J, leaving 11 bases between. Here the CDR3 reads CASSLRSGLTDTQYF. The CDR3 coding sequence is TGTGCCAGCAGCTTAAGGTCCGGACTCACAGATACGCAGTATTTT.

The chain is built from TRBV7-3 and TRBJ1-1; 11 bases map to TRBD1. V shed 5 bases and J 4 bases; nucleotides not matched to a gene: 6. The germline CDR1 and CDR2 sequences are SGHTA and FQGTGA. The CDR3 covers 15 residues. The CDR3 loop reads CASSKGQGDGTEAFF. CDR3 bases: TGTGCCAGCAGCAAGGGACAGGGGGATGGCACTGAAGCTTTCTTT.

The chain recombines TRBV7-9 with TRBJ1-1, with TRBD1 matching over 7 bases. This CDR3 comprises 15 residues. CDR1 is SEHNR and CDR2 is FQNEAQ in the germline V gene (reference sequence). V shed 5 bases, J shed 10 bases, and the junction held 16 bases outside the gene matches. CDR3 region: CASSAAGTAMGRAFF. The CDR3 DNA sequence: TGTGCCAGCAGCGCCGCCGGGACAGCCATGGGAAGAGCTTTCTTT.

The gene calls are TRBV7-8 and TRBJ1-1; D perhaps matches TRBD1 (6 bases). Trimming pared 5 bases from V and 2 bases from J, leaving 9 bases between. The germline CDR1 and CDR2 sequences are SGHVS and FQNEAQ. CDR3 length equals 13 residues. The CDR3 nucleotides are TGTGCCAGCAGCCGGACAGAAAACACTGAAGCTTTCTTT. Translation: CASSRTENTEAFF.

J is TRBJ2-1 and V is TRBV6-5; TRBD1 matches at 7 bases. The CDR3 contains 15 residues. Germline-derived CDR1 and CDR2 are MNHEY and SVGAGI. With V trimmed by 0 bases and J by 4 bases, 3 bases remained unmatched. CDR3 in amino acids: CASSYSRDRYNEQFF. The CDR3 DNA follows: TGTGCCAGCAGTTACTCCAGGGACAGATACAATGAGCAGTTCTTC.

In nucleotides, the CDR3 is TGTGCCAGCAGCTTAGCGCCAGGGATGAACACTGAAGCTTTCTTT. Translating it yields CASSLAPGMNTEAFF. V is TRBV11-1 and J is TRBJ1-1; a weak D match, TRBD1 (5 bases). The CDR3 contains 15 residues. CDR1 and CDR2 (germline): SGHAT, FQDESV (reference sequence). V was clipped by 0 bases and J by 0 bases, with 8 bases between them.